The 17 T cell receptor beta chains listed next were all sequenced from one sample in a study of blood T cells in healthy people across ages. A second PCR, run for roughly 7 to 11 cycles, used a sample-barcoded 5' primer plus a J-beta primer mix. MiXCR, run by TCRdb on the 5' RACE reads, gives a single entry per CDR3 protein. The sample carries 750,000 to 950,000 distinct CDR3 sequences, about 27% recorded once. A further study also used this sample, focusing on T cells of mothers and their children.

Input material: blood. The receptor set was obtained from a middle-aged woman in good health.

This clonotype was observed a handful of times. V usage is TRBV5-1 and J usage is TRBJ2-1; the match to TRBD2 covers 10 bases. V shed 1 base and J 8 bases; nucleotides not matched to a gene: 6. Germline V lookup: CDR1 SGHRS, CDR2 YFSETQ. The CDR3 spans 15 residues. CDR3 sequence (DNA): TGCGCCAGCAGCTTGATAGCGGGGGGACGAGATGAGCAGTTCTTC. Encoded protein: CASSLIAGGRDEQFF.

This clonotype was seen at least ten times. The V gene is TRBV20-1, the J gene TRBJ2-5, with D possibly matching TRBD1 (5 bases). The V and J ends lost 2 bases and 5 bases respectively, with 15 bases between them. The length of the CDR3 is 14 residues. Germline CDR1 is DFQATT and CDR2 is SNEGSKA (reference sequence). The CDR3: CSARTLVTGETQYF. CDR3 nucleotide sequence: TGCAGTGCTAGAACTCTGGTTACAGGCGAGACCCAGTACTTC.

This clonotype was seen a single time. The chain couples TRBV5-1 to TRBJ2-5; D perhaps matches TRBD1 (6 bases). Germline V gene data show CDR1 as SGHRS and CDR2 as YFSETQ. V was shortened by 0 bases and J by 4 bases, with 10 bases between the two germline ends. The CDR3 has 14 amino acids. The CDR3 sequence is CASSLAPGAETQYF. For the CDR3, the DNA is TGCGCCAGCAGCTTGGCCCCAGGGGCAGAGACCCAGTACTTC.

V and J are TRBV6-5 and TRBJ1-2, with D possibly TRBD1 on 6 matching bases. Germline V gene data show CDR1 as MNHEY and CDR2 as SVGAGI. Trimming cost V 5 bases and J 7 bases, with 14 bases left between them. CDR3 size: 13 residues. The CDR3 reads CASSGGTFVGYTF. In DNA, the CDR3 is TGTGCCAGCAGTGGAGGGACATTCGTTGGCTACACCTTC.

Only a few counts were recorded for this clonotype. V and J are TRBV5-5 and TRBJ2-7, with unresolved D. V lost 4 bases and J lost 5, with 10 bases in between. This CDR3 has 12 residues. From germline, CDR1 is SGHKS and CDR2 YYEKEE (reference sequence). In DNA form, the CDR3 reads TGTGCCAGCAGCCTACCCTACAACGAGCAGTACTTC. Its translation: CASSLPYNEQYF.

The CDR3 is CASSLSGGSSEAFF. The CDR3 DNA reads TGTGCCAGCAGCTTATCCGGGGGCAGCTCTGAAGCTTTCTTT. This chain uses TRBV7-3 with TRBJ1-1; D is possibly TRBD1 (6 bases). V was shortened by 2 bases and J by 6 bases, with 13 bases between the two germline ends. The CDR3 is 14 residues long. Per the germline V gene, CDR1 is SGHTA and CDR2 is FQGTGA.

This chain connects TRBV20-1 to TRBJ2-1; TRBD1 matches at 12 bases. The CDR3 totals 20 residues. Germline CDR1 reads DFQATT; CDR2 reads SNEGSKA (reference sequence). Trimming cost V 5 bases and J 1 base; bases outside gene matches: 18. The CDR3 nucleotides read TGCAGTGCTCCTTGGTTTGCGGGACAGGGGGCGAAGAAGTCCTACAATGAGCAGTTCTTC. Residues: CSAPWFAGQGAKKSYNEQFF.

This clonotype was counted between two and nine times. This chain links TRBV5-5 with TRBJ2-7, with a possible D match to TRBD2 (6 bases). Germline V lookup: CDR1 SGHKS, CDR2 YYEKEE (reference sequence). Between the trimmed V and J ends, which lost 2 bases and 1 base, there was a span of 10 bases. This CDR3 region has 14 residues. For the CDR3, the DNA is TGTGCCAGCAGCTTATTGGCGGGGTCCTACGAGCAGTACTTC. It codes for CASSLLAGSYEQYF.

Concerning this clonotype itself: This may come from a read error, since a much larger clone is one base off. The chain couples TRBV12-3 or TRBV12-4 to TRBJ1-1; 8 bases are a match to TRBD1. CDR3 length equals 14 residues. DNA for the CDR3: TGTGCCGGCAGTCCAGGGACAGGCCCCCAGGAAGCTTTCTTT. Protein sequence: CAGSPGTGPQEAFF.

The V call is TRBV12-3 or TRBV12-4, the J call TRBJ2-3, with 8 bases identical to TRBD2. V trimming: 3 bases; J trimming: 3 bases; junction bases outside the gene matches: 5. This CDR3 contains 15 residues. CDR3: CASSFSSGRTDTQYF. The DNA of the CDR3 is TGTGCCAGCAGTTTTTCCAGCGGGAGAACAGATACGCAGTATTTT.

This clonotype was counted ten times or more. The CDR3 region is CAISEGSGAFETQYF. DNA for the CDR3: TGTGCCATCAGTGAGGGTAGCGGGGCCTTTGAGACCCAGTACTTC. This chain links TRBV10-3 with TRBJ2-5; 8 nucleotides match TRBD2. This CDR3 is 15 amino acids long. Germline CDR1 and CDR2: ENHRY and SYGVKD. The V segment lost 2 bases and the J segment 5 bases; nucleotides outside the gene matches: 7.

V usage is TRBV28 and J usage is TRBJ1-1; D remains unclear. Germline V CDR1 and CDR2: MDHEN, SYDVKM. V was pared by 5 bases and J by 8 bases, with 9 bases between. The CDR3 runs to 11 residues. The CDR3 DNA follows: TGTGCCAGCAGTCCCCACCGAGAAGCTTTCTTT. It is translated as CASSPHREAFF.

Many counts were recorded for this clonotype. The V call is TRBV20-1, the J call TRBJ2-7; D not resolved. V was clipped by 0 bases and J by 7 bases, with 19 bases between them. CDR1 and CDR2 (germline): DFQATT, SNEGSKA (reference sequence). The CDR3 spans 15 residues. The CDR3 protein is CSARDEALGLGEQYF. CDR3 bases: TGCAGTGCTAGAGATGAGGCCTTGGGCCTCGGGGAGCAGTACTTC.

This chain connects TRBV5-1 to TRBJ2-7; D could derive from TRBD1 or TRBD2 (6 bases each). The CDR3 contains 15 residues. The V gene's germline CDR1 is SGHRS and CDR2 YFSETQ. The V end lost 4 bases, the J end lost 0 bases, and 14 bases lay between the germline ends. The CDR3 DNA follows: TGCGCCAGCAGCCAAGGGGGGATGGGCTCCTACGAGCAGTACTTC. Protein product: CASSQGGMGSYEQYF. The whole variable domain, filled in from reference TRBV5-1 and TRBJ2-7, reads KAGVTQTPRYLIKTRGQQVTLSCSPISGHRSVSWYQQTPGQGLQFLFEYFSETQRNKGNFPGRFSGRQFSNSRSEMNVSTLELGDSALYLCASSQGGMGSYEQYFGPGTRLTVT.

The chain has TRBV29-1 and TRBJ2-5; TRBD1 agrees at 8 bases. The V gene end was trimmed by 7 bases and the J gene end by 7 bases; junction bases not matched to a gene: 8. The CDR3 spans 12 residues. Germline V gene lookup returns CDR1 SQVTM and CDR2 ANQGSEA. The CDR3 sequence: CSARRDRMTQYF. CDR3 DNA: TGCAGCGCCCGAAGGGACAGGATGACCCAGTACTTC.

The sample holds many counts of this clonotype. The chain combines TRBV12-3 or TRBV12-4 with TRBJ1-2, with TRBD1 identical over 8 bases. CDR3 length: 16 amino acids. Unmatched junction bases numbered 9, after V lost 1 base and J lost 5 bases. The CDR3 bases are TGTGCCAGCAGTTTAGGAGCCCAGGGGGCTGGGTATGGCTACACCTTC. Its protein product is CASSLGAQGAGYGYTF.

This clonotype has ten or more counts. This chain connects TRBV12-3 or TRBV12-4 to TRBJ2-7; D uncertain. This CDR3 is built from 12 residues. Deletions cut 6 bases from V and 5 bases from J, with 11 bases between. The CDR3 DNA reads as TGTGCCAGCAGACCTGAGGCGGACGAGCAGTACTTC. Translated: CASRPEADEQYF.